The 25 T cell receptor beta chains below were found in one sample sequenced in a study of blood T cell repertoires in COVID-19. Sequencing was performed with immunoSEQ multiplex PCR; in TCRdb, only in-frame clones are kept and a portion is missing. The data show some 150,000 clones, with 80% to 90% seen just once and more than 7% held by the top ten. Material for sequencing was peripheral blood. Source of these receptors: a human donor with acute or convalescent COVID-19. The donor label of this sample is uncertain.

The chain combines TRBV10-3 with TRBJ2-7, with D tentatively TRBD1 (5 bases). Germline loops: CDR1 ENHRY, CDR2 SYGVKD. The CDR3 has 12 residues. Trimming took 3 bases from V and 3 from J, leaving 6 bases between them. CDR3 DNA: TGTGCCATCAGTGAAAGGGGCTACGAGCAGTACGTC. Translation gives CAISERGYEQYV.

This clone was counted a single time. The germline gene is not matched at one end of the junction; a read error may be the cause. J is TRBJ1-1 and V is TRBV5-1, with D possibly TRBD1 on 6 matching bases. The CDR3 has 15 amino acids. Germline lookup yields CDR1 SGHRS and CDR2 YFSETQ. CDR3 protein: CASTLGASMNTEAFF. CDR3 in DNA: TGCGCCAGCACCTTGGGGGCTAGCATGAACACTGAAGCTTTCTTT.

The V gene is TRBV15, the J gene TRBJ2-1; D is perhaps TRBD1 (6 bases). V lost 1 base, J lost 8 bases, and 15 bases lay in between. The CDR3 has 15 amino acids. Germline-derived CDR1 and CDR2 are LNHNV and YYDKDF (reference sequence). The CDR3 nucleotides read TGTGCCACCAGCAGAGCCTTGAACAGGGCCCATGAGCAGTTCTTC. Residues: CATSRALNRAHEQFF.

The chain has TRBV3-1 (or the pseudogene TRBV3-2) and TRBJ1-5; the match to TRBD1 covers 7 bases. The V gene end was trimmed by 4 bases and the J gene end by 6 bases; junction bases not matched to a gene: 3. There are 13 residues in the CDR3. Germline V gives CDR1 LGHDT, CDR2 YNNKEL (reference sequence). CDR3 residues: CASSPAGGQPQHF. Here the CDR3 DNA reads TGTGCCAGCAGCCCGGCAGGGGGTCAGCCCCAGCATTTT.

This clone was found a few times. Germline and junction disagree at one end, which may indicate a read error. DNA for the CDR3: TGTGCCACCAGCGGAGAAACCGGGACAGGCGGCGGCTACACCTTC. It translates to CATSGETGTGGGYTF. V usage is TRBV15 and J usage is TRBJ1-2, with 8 bases lining up with TRBD1. CDR1 is LNHNV and CDR2 is YYDKDF in the germline V gene (reference sequence). The CDR3 runs to 15 residues.

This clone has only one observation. The CDR3 coding sequence is TGTGCCAGCAGTTTATCGGTCCAGGGACTTTCACCCCTCCACTTT. It yields the protein CASSLSVQGLSPLHF. This sequence joins TRBV27 and TRBJ1-6; tentatively, D is TRBD1 (5 bases). The V gene lost 0 bases and the J gene lost 9 bases, with 12 bases spanning the gap. The CDR3 extends over 15 amino acids. The germline CDR1 and CDR2 sequences are MNHEY and SMNVEV (reference sequence).

DNA of the CDR3: TGTGCCAGCAGCGTAGACGGGGTCTCCTACAATGAGCAGTTCTTC. As protein: CASSVDGVSYNEQFF. V usage is TRBV9 and J usage is TRBJ2-1, with D possibly being TRBD2 (5 bases). Trimming took 0 bases from V and 0 from J, leaving 7 bases between them. The CDR3 spans 15 residues. Germline values: CDR1 SGDLS, CDR2 YYNGEE.

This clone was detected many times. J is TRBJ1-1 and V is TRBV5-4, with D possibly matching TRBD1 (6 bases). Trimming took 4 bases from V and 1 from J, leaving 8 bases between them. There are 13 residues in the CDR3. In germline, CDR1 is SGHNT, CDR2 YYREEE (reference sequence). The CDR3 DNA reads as TGTGCCAGCAGCACGGGACAGAACACTGAAGCTTTCTTT. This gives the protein CASSTGQNTEAFF.

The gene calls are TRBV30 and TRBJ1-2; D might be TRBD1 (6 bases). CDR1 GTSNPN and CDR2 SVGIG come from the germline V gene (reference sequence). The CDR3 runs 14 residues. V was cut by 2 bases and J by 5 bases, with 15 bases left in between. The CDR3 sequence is CAWSTPGQFYGYTF. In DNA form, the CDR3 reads TGTGCCTGGAGTACCCCAGGACAGTTTTATGGCTACACCTTC.

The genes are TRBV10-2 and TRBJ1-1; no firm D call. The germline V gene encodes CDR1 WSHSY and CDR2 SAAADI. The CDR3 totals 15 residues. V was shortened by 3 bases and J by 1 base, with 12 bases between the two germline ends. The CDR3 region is CASSDLETKNTEAFF. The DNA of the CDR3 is TGCGCCAGCAGTGACCTTGAAACAAAGAACACTGAAGCTTTCTTT.

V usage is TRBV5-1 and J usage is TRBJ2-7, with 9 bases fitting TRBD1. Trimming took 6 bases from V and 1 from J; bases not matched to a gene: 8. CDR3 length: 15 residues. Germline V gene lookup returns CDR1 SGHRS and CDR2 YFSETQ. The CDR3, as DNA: TGCGCCAGCAACCTAGGACAGGGGCCTTCCTACGAGCAGTACTTC. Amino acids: CASNLGQGPSYEQYF.

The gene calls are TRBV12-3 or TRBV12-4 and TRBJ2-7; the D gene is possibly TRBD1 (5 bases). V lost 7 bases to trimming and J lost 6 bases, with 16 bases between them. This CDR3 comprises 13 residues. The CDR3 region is CASTLSGRAEQYF. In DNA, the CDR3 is TGTGCCAGCACCCTATCCGGCAGGGCCGAGCAGTACTTC.

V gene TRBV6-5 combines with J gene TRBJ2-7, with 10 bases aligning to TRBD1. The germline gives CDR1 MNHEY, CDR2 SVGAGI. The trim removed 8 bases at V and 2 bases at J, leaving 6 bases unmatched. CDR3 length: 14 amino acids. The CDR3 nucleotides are TGTGCCAGCCGACGGACAGGGGGACCCTACGAGCAGTACTTC. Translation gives CASRRTGGPYEQYF.

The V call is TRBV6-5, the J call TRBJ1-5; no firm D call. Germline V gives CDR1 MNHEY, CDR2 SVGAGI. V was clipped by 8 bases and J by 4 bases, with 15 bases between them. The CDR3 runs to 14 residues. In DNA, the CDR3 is TGTGCCAGCGGCGTTACAGCTCTGAATCAGCCCCAGCATTTT. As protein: CASGVTALNQPQHF.

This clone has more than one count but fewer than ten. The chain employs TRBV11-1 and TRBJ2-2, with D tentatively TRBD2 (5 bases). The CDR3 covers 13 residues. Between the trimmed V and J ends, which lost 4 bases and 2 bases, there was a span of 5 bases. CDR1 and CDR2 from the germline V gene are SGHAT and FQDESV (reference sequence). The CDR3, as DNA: TGTGCCAGCAGCTGGACTAACACCGGGGAGCTGTTTTTT. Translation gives CASSWTNTGELFF.

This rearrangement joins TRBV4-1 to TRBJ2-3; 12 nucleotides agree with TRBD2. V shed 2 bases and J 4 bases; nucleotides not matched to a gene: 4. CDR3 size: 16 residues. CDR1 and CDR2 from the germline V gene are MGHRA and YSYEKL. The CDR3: CASSQTSGGTADTQYF. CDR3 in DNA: TGCGCCAGCAGCCAAACTAGCGGGGGGACCGCAGATACGCAGTATTTT.

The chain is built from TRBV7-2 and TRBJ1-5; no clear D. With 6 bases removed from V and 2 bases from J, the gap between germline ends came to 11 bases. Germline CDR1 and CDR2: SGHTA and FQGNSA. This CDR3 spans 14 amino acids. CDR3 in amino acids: CASSPPAGNQPQHF. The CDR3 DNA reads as TGTGCCAGCAGTCCTCCAGCGGGCAATCAGCCCCAGCATTTT. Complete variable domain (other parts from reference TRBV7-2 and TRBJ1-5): GAGVSQSPSNKVTEKGKDVELRCDPISGHTALYWYRQSLGQGLEFLIYFQGNSAPDKSGLPSDRFSAERTGGSVSTLTIQRTQQEDSAVYLCASSPPAGNQPQHFGDGTRLSIL.

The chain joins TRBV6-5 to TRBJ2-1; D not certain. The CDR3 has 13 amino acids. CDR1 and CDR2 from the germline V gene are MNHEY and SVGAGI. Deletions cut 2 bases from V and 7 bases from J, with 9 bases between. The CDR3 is CASSYAPANEQFF. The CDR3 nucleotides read TGTGCCAGCAGTTACGCACCCGCGAATGAGCAGTTCTTC.

CDR3 DNA sequence: TGTGCCAGTAGTTCACTTTCGACAGGTGGGGTTGAAAAACTGTTTTTT. Protein sequence: CASSSLSTGGVEKLFF. The gene calls are TRBV19 and TRBJ1-4; the D gene is possibly TRBD1 (6 bases). The CDR3 totals 16 residues. Per the germline V gene, CDR1 is LNHDA and CDR2 is SQIVND (reference sequence). V was trimmed by 5 bases and J by 7 bases, leaving 20 bases between them. Filled out from reference TRBV19 and TRBJ1-4, the complete variable domain reads DGGITQSPKYLFRKEGQNVTLSCEQNLNHDAMYWYRQDPGQGLRLIYYSQIVNDFQKGDIAEGYSVSREKKESFPLTVTSAQKNPTAFYLCASSSLSTGGVEKLFFGSGTQLSVL.

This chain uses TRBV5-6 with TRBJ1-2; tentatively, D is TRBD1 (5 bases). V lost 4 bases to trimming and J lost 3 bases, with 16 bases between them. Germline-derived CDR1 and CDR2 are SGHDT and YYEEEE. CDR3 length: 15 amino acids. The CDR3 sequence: CASSIPGLMDYGYTF. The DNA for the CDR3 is TGTGCCAGCAGCATCCCGGGACTGATGGACTATGGCTACACCTTC.

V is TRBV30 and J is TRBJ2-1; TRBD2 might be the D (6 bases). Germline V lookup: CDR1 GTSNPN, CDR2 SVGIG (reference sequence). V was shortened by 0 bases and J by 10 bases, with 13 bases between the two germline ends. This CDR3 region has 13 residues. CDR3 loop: CAWSVWSAGEQFF. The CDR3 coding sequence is TGTGCCTGGAGTGTCTGGTCGGCGGGGGAGCAGTTCTTC.

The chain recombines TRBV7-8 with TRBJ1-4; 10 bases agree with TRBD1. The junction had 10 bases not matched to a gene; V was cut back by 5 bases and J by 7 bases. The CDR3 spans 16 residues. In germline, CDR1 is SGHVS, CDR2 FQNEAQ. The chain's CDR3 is CASSPLTGQGVEKLFF. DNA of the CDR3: TGTGCCAGCAGCCCATTAACCGGACAGGGGGTTGAAAAACTGTTTTTT.

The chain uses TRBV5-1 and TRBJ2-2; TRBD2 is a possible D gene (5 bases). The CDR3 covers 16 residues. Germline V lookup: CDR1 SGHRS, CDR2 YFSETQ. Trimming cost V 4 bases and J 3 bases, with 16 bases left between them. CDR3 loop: CASSGSGGLDTGELFF. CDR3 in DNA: TGCGCCAGCAGCGGGTCAGGAGGACTTGACACCGGGGAGCTGTTTTTT.

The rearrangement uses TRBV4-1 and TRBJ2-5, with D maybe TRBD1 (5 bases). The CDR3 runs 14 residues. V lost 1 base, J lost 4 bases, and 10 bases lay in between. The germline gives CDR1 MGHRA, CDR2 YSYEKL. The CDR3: CASSQANRRETQYF. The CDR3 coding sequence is TGCGCCAGCAGCCAAGCGAACAGGAGAGAGACCCAGTACTTC.

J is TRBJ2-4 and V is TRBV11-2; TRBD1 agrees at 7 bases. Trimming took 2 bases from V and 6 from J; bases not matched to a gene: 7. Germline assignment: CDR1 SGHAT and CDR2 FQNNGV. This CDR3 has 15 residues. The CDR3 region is CASSLKTGSGNIQYF. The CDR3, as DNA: TGTGCCAGCAGCTTAAAGACAGGGAGTGGAAACATTCAGTACTTC.